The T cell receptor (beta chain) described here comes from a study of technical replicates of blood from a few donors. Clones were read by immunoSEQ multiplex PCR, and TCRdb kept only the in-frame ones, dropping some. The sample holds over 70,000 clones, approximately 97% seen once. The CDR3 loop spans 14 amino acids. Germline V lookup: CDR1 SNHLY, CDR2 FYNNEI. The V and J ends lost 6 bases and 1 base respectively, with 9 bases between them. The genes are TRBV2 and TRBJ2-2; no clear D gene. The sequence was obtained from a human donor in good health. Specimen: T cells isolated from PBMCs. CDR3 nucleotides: TGTGCCAGCAGCTCATTCGGGAACACCGGGGAGCTGTTTTTT. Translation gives CASSSFGNTGELFF.